This is a list of T cell receptor beta chains from one sample in a study of T-cell memory formation after mild COVID-19. TCRdb reprocessed the 5' RACE reads via MiXCR and lists one record per CDR3 protein. The sample lists roughly 610,000 distinct CDR3 sequences; around a sixth were seen once. The specimen was PBMCs or a T cell subset sorted from them (not recorded which). Every receptor here comes from an adult woman who had mild COVID-19 (a few samples of this study predate the infection). Cell type and time point are not known. Both conserved end residues are part of each CDR3. The D gene is left open where the match is weak. Not all rows give a size; the values are once, few, many and, for expanded clones, a class.

j_gene: TRBJ2-1
d_gene: NA
len: 14
v_gene: TRBV5-4
abundance: NA
CDR3nt: TGTGCCAGCAGCTTAACAGGGTATCTTAATGAGCAGTTCTTC
CDR3aa: CASSLTGYLNEQFF

j_gene: TRBJ1-5
d_gene: NA
len: 15
v_gene: TRBV12-3/TRBV12-4
abundance: NA
CDR3nt: TGTGCCAGCAGGCAGACCCGGGACGGGAATCAGCCCCAGCATTTT
CDR3aa: CASRQTRDGNQPQHF

j_gene: TRBJ1-1
d_gene: NA
len: 13
v_gene: TRBV5-6
abundance: few
CDR3nt: TGTGCCAGCAGCTTAGGGGCAGAGGATCAAGCTTTCTTT
CDR3aa: CASSLGAEDQAFF

j_gene: TRBJ2-1
d_gene: TRBD1
len: 17
v_gene: TRBV12-3/TRBV12-4
abundance: few
CDR3nt: TGTGCCAGCAGTTCAGACGCCGGACAGGGGGCTGGCAATGAGCAGTTCTTC
CDR3aa: CASSSDAGQGAGNEQFF

j_gene: TRBJ2-7
d_gene: NA
len: 14
v_gene: TRBV7-9
abundance: few
CDR3nt: TGTGCCAGCAGCTTAGCGGGCCTGGTCTACGAGCAGTACTTC
CDR3aa: CASSLAGLVYEQYF

j_gene: TRBJ2-5
d_gene: NA
len: 14
v_gene: TRBV27
abundance: few
CDR3nt: TGTGCCAGCAGTTATGTGGGCCCTCAAGAGACCCAGTACTTC
CDR3aa: CASSYVGPQETQYF

j_gene: TRBJ2-1
d_gene: NA
len: 15
v_gene: TRBV6-2/TRBV6-3
abundance: NA
CDR3nt: TGTGCCAGCAGTTACGGACGGAGCTCCTACAATGAGCAGTTCTTC
CDR3aa: CASSYGRSSYNEQFF

j_gene: TRBJ2-7
d_gene: TRBD2
len: 14
v_gene: TRBV11-2
abundance: NA
CDR3nt: TGTGCCAGCAGCCGCCCTAGCGGGGGTTACGAGCAGTACTTC
CDR3aa: CASSRPSGGYEQYF

j_gene: TRBJ2-1
d_gene: NA
len: 15
v_gene: TRBV7-9
abundance: few
CDR3nt: TGTGCCAGCAGCTTAGCGTTAGGGGTTCGCAATGAGCAGTTCTTC
CDR3aa: CASSLALGVRNEQFF

j_gene: TRBJ1-6
d_gene: TRBD1
len: 14
v_gene: TRBV5-6
abundance: NA
CDR3nt: TGTGCCAGCAGCCCCGGACAGGGCGAGTCACCCCTCCACTTT
CDR3aa: CASSPGQGESPLHF

j_gene: TRBJ2-5
d_gene: NA
len: 15
v_gene: TRBV5-1
abundance: NA
CDR3nt: TGCGCCAGCACTTGGGCTCCAGGGGTCCAAGAGACCCAGTACTTC
CDR3aa: CASTWAPGVQETQYF

j_gene: TRBJ1-4
d_gene: NA
len: 14
v_gene: TRBV12-3/TRBV12-4
abundance: few
CDR3nt: TGTGCCAGCAGTTTAACTCGGGGGAGTGAAAAACTGTTTTTT
CDR3aa: CASSLTRGSEKLFF

j_gene: TRBJ2-1
d_gene: TRBD1
len: 16
v_gene: TRBV4-2
abundance: NA
CDR3nt: TGTGCCAGCAGCTCTCGGACAGGCGTCGCCTACAATGAGCAGTTCTTC
CDR3aa: CASSSRTGVAYNEQFF

j_gene: TRBJ2-2
d_gene: NA
len: 15
v_gene: TRBV27
abundance: few
CDR3nt: TGTGCCAGCAGTCAACGGCTAGGTTATACCGGGGAGCTGTTTTTT
CDR3aa: CASSQRLGYTGELFF

j_gene: TRBJ1-6
d_gene: NA
len: 12
v_gene: TRBV27
abundance: NA
CDR3nt: TGTGCCAGCAGTAACAGGGTTTCACCCCTCCACTTT
CDR3aa: CASSNRVSPLHF

j_gene: TRBJ2-7
d_gene: TRBD1
len: 16
v_gene: TRBV27
abundance: NA
CDR3nt: TGTGCCAGCAGTTCCCGGGACAGGGTTGGCGCCTACGAGCAGTACTTC
CDR3aa: CASSSRDRVGAYEQYF

j_gene: TRBJ2-7
d_gene: TRBD2
len: 17
v_gene: TRBV24-1
abundance: few
CDR3nt: TGTGCCACCAGTGATGGACTAGCGGGAGGTGCGTCCTACGAGCAGTACTTC
CDR3aa: CATSDGLAGGASYEQYF

j_gene: TRBJ2-5
d_gene: TRBD2
len: 18
v_gene: TRBV10-3
abundance: NA
CDR3nt: TGTGCCATCAGCCCGCAAATATCACTAGCGCCATCGGGAGAGACCCAGTACTTC
CDR3aa: CAISPQISLAPSGETQYF

j_gene: TRBJ2-3
d_gene: NA
len: 17
v_gene: TRBV9
abundance: few
CDR3nt: TGTGCCAGCAGCGTAGGGGTCCGCGGAGTGGGAGCAGATACGCAGTATTTT
CDR3aa: CASSVGVRGVGADTQYF

j_gene: TRBJ2-3
d_gene: TRBD1
len: 16
v_gene: TRBV25-1
abundance: many
CDR3nt: TGTGCCAGCAGTGAATCGGGGACAGGGGGGTCAGATACGCAGTATTTT
CDR3aa: CASSESGTGGSDTQYF

j_gene: TRBJ2-1
d_gene: TRBD2
len: 15
v_gene: TRBV9
abundance: NA
CDR3nt: TGTGCCAGCAGCGTCGGTAGCGGGATCTACAATGAGCAGTTCTTC
CDR3aa: CASSVGSGIYNEQFF

j_gene: TRBJ1-2
d_gene: NA
len: 14
v_gene: TRBV5-1
abundance: NA
CDR3nt: TGCGCCAGCAGCTCCCCGATGAGCCCCTATGGCTACACCTTC
CDR3aa: CASSSPMSPYGYTF

j_gene: TRBJ2-6
d_gene: NA
len: 15
v_gene: TRBV30
abundance: NA
CDR3nt: TGTGCCTGGAGTAAAGGGGTAGCGGGGGCCAACGTCCTGACTTTC
CDR3aa: CAWSKGVAGANVLTF

j_gene: TRBJ1-5
d_gene: NA
len: 15
v_gene: TRBV27
abundance: many
CDR3nt: TGTGCCAGCAGTTTATCGGTGCCTCGGTATCAGCCCCAGCATTTT
CDR3aa: CASSLSVPRYQPQHF

j_gene: TRBJ2-7
d_gene: NA
len: 16
v_gene: TRBV7-9
abundance: few
CDR3nt: TGTGCCAGCAGCTTAGGGGGTTGGGTCCCATCCTACGAGCAGTACTTC
CDR3aa: CASSLGGWVPSYEQYF

j_gene: TRBJ1-1
d_gene: NA
len: 15
v_gene: TRBV10-3
abundance: NA
CDR3nt: TGTGCCATCAGTGAGTCCGCAGCCTTGAACACTGAAGCTTTCTTT
CDR3aa: CAISESAALNTEAFF

j_gene: TRBJ2-2
d_gene: NA
len: 15
v_gene: TRBV5-5
abundance: NA
CDR3nt: TGTGCCAGCAGCTTGGGCGCAGGAAACACCGGGGAGCTGTTTTTT
CDR3aa: CASSLGAGNTGELFF

j_gene: TRBJ2-5
d_gene: TRBD2
len: 15
v_gene: TRBV3-1
abundance: few
CDR3nt: TGTGCCAGCAGCCAAATGGCGGGAGGGCAAGAGACCCAGTACTTC
CDR3aa: CASSQMAGGQETQYF

j_gene: TRBJ2-3
d_gene: TRBD2
len: 19
v_gene: TRBV9
abundance: NA
CDR3nt: TGTGCCAGCAGCGGTGCCCTAGGGAGCGGGAGACGGTCCACAGATACGCAGTATTTT
CDR3aa: CASSGALGSGRRSTDTQYF

j_gene: TRBJ1-1
d_gene: NA
len: 15
v_gene: TRBV27
abundance: few
CDR3nt: TGTGCCAGCAGTAGGAGGACCCCAATGAACACTGAAGCTTTCTTT
CDR3aa: CASSRRTPMNTEAFF

j_gene: TRBJ2-5
d_gene: TRBD2
len: 15
v_gene: TRBV20-1
abundance: few
CDR3nt: TGCAGTGCTCCTCTAGCGGGAGGGATCGGGAAGACCCAGTACTTC
CDR3aa: CSAPLAGGIGKTQYF

j_gene: TRBJ2-7
d_gene: NA
len: 14
v_gene: TRBV5-1
abundance: many
CDR3nt: TGCGCCAGCAGTTTGATCGAGGGATCGTTCGAGCAGTACTTC
CDR3aa: CASSLIEGSFEQYF

j_gene: TRBJ2-7
d_gene: TRBD1
len: 16
v_gene: TRBV11-2
abundance: NA
CDR3nt: TGTGCCAGCAGCTTATCCGGACAGGGGTGGGAATACGAGCAGTACTTC
CDR3aa: CASSLSGQGWEYEQYF

j_gene: TRBJ1-1
d_gene: TRBD1
len: 14
v_gene: TRBV19
abundance: many
CDR3nt: TGTGCCAGTACCATATTACAGGGGGCCACTGAAGCTTTCTTT
CDR3aa: CASTILQGATEAFF

j_gene: TRBJ1-1
d_gene: TRBD1
len: 11
v_gene: TRBV6-2/TRBV6-3
abundance: NA
CDR3nt: TGTGCCAGTGGACAGGGTCGAATAGCTTTCTTT
CDR3aa: CASGQGRIAFF

j_gene: TRBJ2-7
d_gene: TRBD1
len: 16
v_gene: TRBV9
abundance: few
CDR3nt: TGTGCCAGCAGCGTAGGATGGGACAGCTCGTCCTACGAGCAGTACTTC
CDR3aa: CASSVGWDSSSYEQYF

j_gene: TRBJ2-5
d_gene: TRBD1
len: 15
v_gene: TRBV9
abundance: NA
CDR3nt: TGTGCCAGCAGCGTAGACCGGGACAGTGGTGCGACCCAGTACTTC
CDR3aa: CASSVDRDSGATQYF

j_gene: TRBJ2-3
d_gene: NA
len: 16
v_gene: TRBV5-1
abundance: NA
CDR3nt: TGCGCCAGCAGCTTGGCCGGGCCATGGGGCACAGATACGCAGTATTTT
CDR3aa: CASSLAGPWGTDTQYF

j_gene: TRBJ2-3
d_gene: NA
len: 16
v_gene: TRBV14
abundance: few
CDR3nt: TGTGCCAGCAGCCAAGAAGTTTGGGCGGGCACAGATACGCAGTATTTT
CDR3aa: CASSQEVWAGTDTQYF